The subject of this entry is one TCR beta chain. Its antigen is unidentified. The germline gives CDR1 LGHDT, CDR2 YNNKEL (reference sequence). CDR3 size: 16 residues. V shed 0 bases, J shed 10 bases, and the junction held 7 bases outside the gene matches. The sample comes from a study of CD8 T cells in Susac syndrome. Study-level results: TCR sequencing and HLA analysis covered a relatively small number of individuals.

Random hexamers were used to reverse transcribe the RNA input (about 0.5 to 1 ug). The amplification used immunoSEQ multiplex PCR on TCR beta CDR3; it spanned 54 Vbeta and 13 Jbeta. From the immunoSEQ multiplex PCR reads, TCRdb called clonotypes with MiXCR, one entry per CDR3 protein. This sample carries 160,000 or so distinct CDR3 sequences, around 93% of them seen once, and the ten largest clones take approximately 0.14%. CD8+ and CD4+ T cells circulating in blood were sequenced for TCR beta. TEMRA cells were FACS-enriched, unlike CD8+ and CD4+ T cells, which were negatively isolated. Input material: CD4+ T cells from PBMCs. The receptor was isolated from a human donor in good health. V gene TRBV3-1 combines with J gene TRBJ2-1, with TRBD2 matching 12 bases. CDR3 sequence: CASSQDPGTSGREQFF. The CDR3 nucleotides are TGTGCCAGCAGCCAAGATCCCGGGACTAGCGGGCGAGAGCAGTTCTTC.